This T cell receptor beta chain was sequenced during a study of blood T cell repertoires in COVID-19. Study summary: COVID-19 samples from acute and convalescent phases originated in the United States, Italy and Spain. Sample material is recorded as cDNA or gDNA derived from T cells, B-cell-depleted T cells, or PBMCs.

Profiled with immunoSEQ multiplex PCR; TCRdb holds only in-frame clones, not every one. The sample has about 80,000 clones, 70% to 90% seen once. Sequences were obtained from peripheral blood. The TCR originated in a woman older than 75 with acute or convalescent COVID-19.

The CDR3 nucleotides read TGTGCCAGCAGCAAAGGGGGACACCTTAGCTCCTACGAGCAGTACTTC. It translates to CASSKGGHLSSYEQYF. The V call is TRBV21-1, the J call TRBJ2-7; the table assigns TRBD1, which was not confirmed against the DNA. TRBV21-1 is a documented pseudogene. The CDR3 contains 16 residues.